This is a list of T cell receptor beta chains from one sample in a study of blood T cell repertoires in COVID-19. Using immunoSEQ multiplex PCR, the repertoire was profiled, and TCRdb retains in-frame clones only, with some absent. The repertoire holds roughly 71,000 clones, with approximately 86% as singletons. The sequenced sample consisted of peripheral blood. These receptors all come from a man between 50 and 59 years old with acute or convalescent COVID-19. CDR3s include the opening cysteine and the closing phenylalanine or tryptophan. Clone sizes are given selectively: once, few, many, or a class where the clone is expanded.

>TRBV28|-|TRBJ2-7|13
CASTPPEPYEQYF
>TRBV5-1|-|TRBJ1-4|15
CASSSGDSFNEKLFF
>TRBV4-1|-|TRBJ2-1|14
CASSQSGGGNEQFF
>TRBV14|-|TRBJ2-1|15
CASSQVGAVVNEQFF
>TRBV5-8|-|TRBJ1-5|15
CASSLMSAGNQPQHF
>TRBV19|-|TRBJ2-7|13
CASSTRRRGEQYF
>TRBV10-1|-|TRBJ2-1|16
CASSEGTGERYNEQFF
>TRBV11-2|-|TRBJ1-6|13
CASSAGRNSPLHF
>TRBV6-5|-|TRBJ1-3|13
CASSSTGYGTIYF
>TRBV5-1|-|TRBJ2-3|14
CASSSGTVTDTQYF
>TRBV5-4|-|TRBJ1-1|13
CASSLAPGVRAFF
>TRBV4-1|-|TRBJ1-2|15
CASSQDLGQGRGYTF
>TRBV4-2|-|TRBJ2-2|13
CASSRSAAGELFF
>TRBV19|-|TRBJ1-5|14
CASSIQGWNQPQHF
>TRBV19|-|TRBJ1-6|16
CASSRTVSSYNSPLHF
>TRBV27|-|TRBJ1-6|14
CASSSDRFGSPLHF
>TRBV5-1|few|TRBJ1-2|17
CASSLGGTGKGNYGYTF
>TRBV28|-|TRBJ2-7|12
CASTARGYEQYF
>TRBV10-3|-|TRBJ2-5|13
CAISESRGETQYF
>TRBV5-5|-|TRBJ2-3|14
CASRGWGGSNTQYF
>TRBV5-1|-|TRBJ2-3|16
CASSFGRGGSTDTQYF
>TRBV3-1/TRBV3-2|few|TRBJ2-6|15
CASSQGPSGANVLTF
>TRBV10-2|-|TRBJ1-1|13
CASTIALNTEAFF
>TRBV24-1|-|TRBJ2-7|13
CATQSGQAYEQYF
>TRBV5-8|-|TRBJ2-3|13
CATQGSGTDTQYF
>TRBV7-8|-|TRBJ1-1|14
CASSPQGPYTEAFF
>TRBV29-1|-|TRBJ1-2|13
CSVDAGAGYGYTF
>TRBV2|-|TRBJ1-1|13
CASRGQMGTEAFF
>TRBV6-2/TRBV6-3|-|TRBJ2-7|14
CASSYMASSYEQYF
>TRBV5-1|-|TRBJ2-5|15
CASSLGTGAVETQYF
>TRBV29-1|-|TRBJ2-7|14
CSVGETGGIYEQYF
>TRBV12-5|-|TRBJ1-3|16
CASGLRTGDAGNTIYF
>TRBV27|-|TRBJ2-7|15
CASSAGGVFGYEQYF
>TRBV27|-|TRBJ2-7|16
CASSLEGTGSFYEQYF
>TRBV14|-|TRBJ2-3|18
CASSQGMGLAGTVDTQYF
>TRBV19|-|TRBJ2-7|17
CASSPSRDGTGTYEQYF
>TRBV9|-|TRBJ1-4|17
CASSPTRGTSANEKLFF
>TRBV10-3|medium-sized|TRBJ2-7|16
CAISTSPGQGTDEQYF
>TRBV6-5|-|TRBJ1-4|14
CASSYGQGVEKLFF
>TRBV3-1/TRBV3-2|-|TRBJ1-3|18
CASSQDTGGVSSGNTIYF
>TRBV28|-|TRBJ1-1|15
CASSVLGGGGTEAFF
>TRBV4-1|-|TRBJ1-5|15
CASSQDSRGNQPQHF
>TRBV6-5|-|TRBJ1-2|14
CASSFGTGPVAYTF
>TRBV18|-|TRBJ2-6|16
CASSPPTSSGANVLTF
>TRBV18|once|TRBJ2-5|17
CASSPQRNVGAGETQYF
>TRBV19|-|TRBJ2-5|13
CASSTVPGETQYF
>TRBV6-5|-|TRBJ2-3|15
CASKKGQGTTDTQYF
>TRBV7-3|-|TRBJ2-5|15
CASSLMGGAGETQYF
>TRBV2|-|TRBJ1-5|13
CASKRVGLQPQHF
>TRBV12-3/TRBV12-4|-|TRBJ2-7|12
CASSPRAYEQYF
>TRBV24-1|few|TRBJ1-2|16
CATSDAGQGENYGYTF
>TRBV7-3|-|TRBJ2-1|16
CASSQSGGAGKNEQFF
>TRBV6-5|-|TRBJ1-1|13
CASRNRGNTEAFF
>TRBV6-6|-|TRBJ2-7|14
CASSEQTGGYEQYF
>TRBV6-1|-|TRBJ1-5|16
CASSAGTGGFYQPQHF
>TRBV11-2|-|TRBJ1-1|15
CASSQRLLGNTEAFF
>TRBV7-3|-|TRBJ2-2|15
CASSFTGGNTGELFF
>TRBV4-1|few|TRBJ2-7|17
CASSQDPGTSGGDEQYF
>TRBV6-2/TRBV6-3|-|TRBJ1-5|12
CASSYAAQPQHF
>TRBV21-1|-|TRBJ2-3|16
CASSKGTGSVTDTQYF